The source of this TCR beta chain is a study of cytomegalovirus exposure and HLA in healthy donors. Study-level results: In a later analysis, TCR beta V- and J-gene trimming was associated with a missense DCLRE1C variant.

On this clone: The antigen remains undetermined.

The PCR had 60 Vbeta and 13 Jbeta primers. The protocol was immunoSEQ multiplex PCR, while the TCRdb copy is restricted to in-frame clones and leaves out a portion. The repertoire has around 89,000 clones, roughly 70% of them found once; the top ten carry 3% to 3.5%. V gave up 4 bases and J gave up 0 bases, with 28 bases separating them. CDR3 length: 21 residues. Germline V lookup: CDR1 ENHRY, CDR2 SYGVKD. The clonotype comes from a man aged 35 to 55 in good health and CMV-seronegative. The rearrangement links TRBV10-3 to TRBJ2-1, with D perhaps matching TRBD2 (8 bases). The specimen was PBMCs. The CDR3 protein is CAISGGGLTGLVSSSYNEQFF. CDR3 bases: TGTGCCATCAGTGGAGGGGGCTTAACGGGACTAGTCTCGAGCTCCTACAATGAGCAGTTCTTC.